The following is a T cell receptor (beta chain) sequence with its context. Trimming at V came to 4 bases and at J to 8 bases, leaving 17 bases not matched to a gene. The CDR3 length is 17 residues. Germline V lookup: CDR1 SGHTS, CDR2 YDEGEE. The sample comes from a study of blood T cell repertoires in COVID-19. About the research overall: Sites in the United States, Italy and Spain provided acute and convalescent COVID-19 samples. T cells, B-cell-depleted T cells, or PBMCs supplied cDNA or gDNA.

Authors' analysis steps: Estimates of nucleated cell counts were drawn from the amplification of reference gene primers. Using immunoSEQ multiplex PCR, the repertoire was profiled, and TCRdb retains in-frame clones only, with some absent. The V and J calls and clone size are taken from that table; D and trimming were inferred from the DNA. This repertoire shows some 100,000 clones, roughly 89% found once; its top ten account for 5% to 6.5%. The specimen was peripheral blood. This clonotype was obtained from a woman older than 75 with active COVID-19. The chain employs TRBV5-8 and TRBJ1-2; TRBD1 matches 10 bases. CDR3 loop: CASSSTSGTGARRGYTF. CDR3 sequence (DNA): TGTGCCAGCAGCAGCACCTCCGGGACAGGGGCGAGACGAGGCTACACCTTC.